What follows is one T cell receptor beta chain and its context. Authors' methods: Amplification from reference gene primers served as the basis for estimated nucleated cell counts. Generated by immunoSEQ multiplex PCR, the TCRdb table keeps only in-frame clones and is missing some. D and trimming come from the DNA, and the V and J calls and clone size come from that table. In the table there are roughly 350,000 clones, 85% of which are singletons. This record comes from a study of blood T cell repertoires in COVID-19. Study-wide context: Samples taken during acute and convalescent COVID-19 were collected in the United States, Italy and Spain. PBMCs, B-cell-depleted T cells, or T cells provided the cDNA or gDNA that made up the material.

V dropped 0 bases and J dropped 7 bases, with 9 bases sitting between them. Germline lookup yields CDR1 SGHDN and CDR2 FVKESK. The CDR3 has 13 residues. This receptor was obtained from a young woman with acute or convalescent COVID-19. The rearrangement links TRBV14 to TRBJ1-2; D might be TRBD1 (6 bases). Sequencing was done on a sample of peripheral blood. The DNA of the CDR3 is TGTGCCAGCAGCCAAGATTACAGGGTTGGCTACACCTTC. It yields the protein CASSQDYRVGYTF.